The 9 T cell receptor beta chains listed next were all sequenced from one sample in a study of cytomegalovirus exposure and HLA in healthy donors. 13 Jbeta primers and 60 Vbeta primers were used for the PCR. Method: immunoSEQ multiplex PCR; TCRdb's copy keeps in-frame clones and lacks some. The listing records nearly 200,000 clones. Sequencing input: PBMCs. Receptors originate from a boy aged 5-17 years in good health and CMV-seronegative.

The rearrangement joins TRBV5-6 to TRBJ1-5; no clear D gene. In germline, CDR1 is SGHDT, CDR2 YYEEEE. The CDR3 loop spans 15 amino acids. The V end lost 0 bases, the J end lost 5 bases, and 12 bases lay between the germline ends. The CDR3 nucleotides are TGTGCCAGCAGCTTGGGTGTTAAAGCCGATCAGCCCCAGCATTTT. Translating it yields CASSLGVKADQPQHF.

V is TRBV7-3 and J is TRBJ1-2, with 7 bases aligning to TRBD1. Germline lookup yields CDR1 SGHTA and CDR2 FQGTGA. V shed 4 bases, J shed 5 bases, and the junction held 7 bases outside the gene matches. The CDR3 is made up of 14 amino acids. The CDR3 DNA is TGTGCCAGCAGCTCGTCCGGGACAGATTATGGCTACACCTTC. Residues: CASSSSGTDYGYTF.

The rearrangement links TRBV7-3 to TRBJ2-3; D remains unclear. Trimming stripped 4 bases from V and 2 bases from J, with 10 bases between. Germline CDR1 and CDR2: SGHTA and FQGTGA. The CDR3 covers 14 residues. CDR3 sequence reads: CASSSLAYTDTQYF. The CDR3 nucleotides are TGTGCCAGCAGCTCTCTCGCCTACACAGATACGCAGTATTTT.

This sequence joins TRBV28 and TRBJ2-2; 8 bases align to TRBD1. Germline V gene sequence: CDR1 MDHEN, CDR2 SYDVKM. J gave up 0 bases and V 5 bases, and 8 bases lay outside the gene matches. The CDR3 contains 17 residues. CDR3 protein: CASSTTRGLTNTGELFF. The CDR3 coding sequence is TGTGCCAGCAGTACCACCAGGGGGCTCACGAACACCGGGGAGCTGTTTTTT.

The CDR3 DNA is TGTGCCTCTACAGAATCCCAAGAGACCCAGTACTTC. Amino acids: CASTESQETQYF. V usage is TRBV30 and J usage is TRBJ2-5; no clear D. The CDR3 contains 12 residues. CDR1 is GTSNPN, CDR2 SVGIG, per germline (reference sequence). V lost 7 bases and J 1 base, leaving 10 bases between the germline ends.

V and J are TRBV27 and TRBJ2-7; 7 nucleotides agree with TRBD2. The V gene end was trimmed by 4 bases and the J gene end by 5 bases; junction bases not matched to a gene: 8. This CDR3 contains 14 residues. Germline assignment: CDR1 MNHEY and CDR2 SMNVEV (reference sequence). In nucleotides, the CDR3 is TGTGCCAGCAGTTACGGCCGGGGGGTGGACGAGCAGTACTTC. This gives the protein CASSYGRGVDEQYF.

CDR3 sequence: CASSETSGTDTQYF. CDR3 DNA: TGTGCCAGCAGTGAGACTAGCGGCACAGATACGCAGTATTTT. The chain uses TRBV6-4 and TRBJ2-3; 8 bases are shared with TRBD2. This CDR3 is built from 14 residues. The V gene's germline CDR1 is MRHNA and CDR2 SNTAGT. V was pared by 3 bases and J by 1 base, with 0 bases of the junction left unmatched.

The V call is TRBV7-3, the J call TRBJ2-2, with TRBD1 matching over 9 bases. Germline V gene sequence: CDR1 SGHTA, CDR2 FQGTGA. The CDR3 is 16 amino acids. V shed 5 bases, J shed 0 bases, and the junction held 4 bases outside the gene matches. The CDR3 here is CASSEQGAANTGELFF. DNA for the CDR3: TGTGCCAGCAGCGAACAGGGGGCCGCGAACACCGGGGAGCTGTTTTTT.

This chain joins TRBV19 and TRBJ2-6; D is ambiguous. Trimming took off 3 bases at V and 4 bases at J, with 13 bases between the two ends. Germline V gene data show CDR1 as LNHDA and CDR2 as SQIVND (reference sequence). This CDR3 has 16 amino acids. CDR3 loop: CASSMWASGGANVLTF. The CDR3 DNA sequence: TGTGCCAGTAGTATGTGGGCCAGTGGAGGGGCCAACGTCCTGACTTTC.